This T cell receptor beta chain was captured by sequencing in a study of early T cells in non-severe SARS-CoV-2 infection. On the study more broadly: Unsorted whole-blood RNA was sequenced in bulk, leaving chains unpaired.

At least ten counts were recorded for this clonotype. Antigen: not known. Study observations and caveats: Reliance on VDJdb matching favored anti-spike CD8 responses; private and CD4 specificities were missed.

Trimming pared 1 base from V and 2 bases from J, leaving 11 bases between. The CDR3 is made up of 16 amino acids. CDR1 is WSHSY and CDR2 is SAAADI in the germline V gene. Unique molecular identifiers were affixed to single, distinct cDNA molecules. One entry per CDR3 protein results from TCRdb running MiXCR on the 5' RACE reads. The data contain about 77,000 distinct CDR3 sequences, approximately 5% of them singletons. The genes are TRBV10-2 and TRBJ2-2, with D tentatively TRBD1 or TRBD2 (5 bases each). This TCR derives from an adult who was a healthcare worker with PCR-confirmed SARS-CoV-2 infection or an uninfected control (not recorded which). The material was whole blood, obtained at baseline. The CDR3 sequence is CASSELRGENTGELFF. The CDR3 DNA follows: TGCGCCAGCAGTGAGTTAAGGGGAGAAAACACCGGGGAGCTGTTTTTT.